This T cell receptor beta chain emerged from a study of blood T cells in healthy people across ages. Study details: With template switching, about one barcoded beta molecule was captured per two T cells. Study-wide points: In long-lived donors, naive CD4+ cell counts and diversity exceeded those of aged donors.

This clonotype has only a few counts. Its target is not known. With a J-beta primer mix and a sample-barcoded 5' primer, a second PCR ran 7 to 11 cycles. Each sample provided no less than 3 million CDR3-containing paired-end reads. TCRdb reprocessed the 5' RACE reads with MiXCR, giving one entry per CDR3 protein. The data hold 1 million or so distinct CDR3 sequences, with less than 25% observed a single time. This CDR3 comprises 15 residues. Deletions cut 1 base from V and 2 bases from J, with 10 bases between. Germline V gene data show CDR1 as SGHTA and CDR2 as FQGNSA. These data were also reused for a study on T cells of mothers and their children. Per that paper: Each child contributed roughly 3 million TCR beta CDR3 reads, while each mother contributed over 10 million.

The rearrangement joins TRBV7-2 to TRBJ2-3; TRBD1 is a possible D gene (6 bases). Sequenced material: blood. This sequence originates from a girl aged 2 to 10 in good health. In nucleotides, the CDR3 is TGTGCCAGCAGCTTAGTGGGACAACTCACAGATACGCAGTATTTT. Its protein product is CASSLVGQLTDTQYF.